This T cell receptor beta chain was captured in a study of cytomegalovirus exposure and HLA in healthy donors. Points from the study as a whole: Among TCR beta chains, those listed as cytomegalovirus-associated numbered some 170.

Worth noting for this clone: Its target is not known.

The data were produced by immunoSEQ multiplex PCR, yet TCRdb's version contains in-frame clones alone and is incomplete. This sample carries approximately 110,000 clones, around 94% of them seen once, and the ten largest clones take 1% to 1.5%. The source of this sequence is a woman between 18 and 29 years old in good health and CMV-seronegative. The sequencing input was PBMCs.

The CDR3 region is CASSPRQGIRSPLHF. CDR3 nucleotide sequence: TGTGCCAGTAGTCCAAGACAGGGAATTCGGTCACCCCTCCACTTT. This chain links TRBV19 with TRBJ1-6, with 7 positions matching TRBD1. CDR3 length: 15 residues. Germline V gene data show CDR1 as LNHDA and CDR2 as SQIVND (reference sequence). V was pared by 5 bases and J by 10 bases, with 11 bases of the junction left unmatched.